Detailed here is one TCR beta chain. Assay used: immunoSEQ multiplex PCR; TCRdb lists only in-frame clones, some missing. The data contain under 35,000 clones, around nine tenths of them seen just once; the ten biggest clones take up about 0.76%. V gave up 4 bases and J gave up 5 bases; unmatched junction bases: 9. In germline, CDR1 is SGDLS, CDR2 YYNGEE. The length of the CDR3 is 15 residues. The data are from a study of T cell changes during pregnancy in multiple sclerosis. The sample consisted of CD4+ T cells from peripheral blood mononuclear cells, taken in the first trimester of pregnancy. The clonotype comes from a female donor with multiple sclerosis, enrolled in a pregnancy study. V gene TRBV9 combines with J gene TRBJ2-5; 9 nucleotides align to TRBD1. As DNA, the CDR3 is TGTGCCAGCAGCACTAGACAGGGGGACGGGGAGACCCAGTACTTC. Protein product: CASSTRQGDGETQYF. Complete variable domain (other parts from reference TRBV9 and TRBJ2-5): DSGVTQTPKHLITATGQRVTLRCSPRSGDLSVYWYQQSLDQGLQFLIQYYNGEERAKGNILERFSAQQFPDLHSELNLSSLELGDSALYFCASSTRQGDGETQYFGPGTRLLVL.